This T cell receptor beta chain was documented in a study of cytomegalovirus exposure and HLA in healthy donors. The study ran its PCR with 60 Vbeta and 13 Jbeta primers. Sequenced by immunoSEQ multiplex PCR; TCRdb stores in-frame clones only, minus some. The table lists roughly 100,000 clones, 75% to 85% of them singletons, with 9% to 12% in the top ten. This clone was observed a few times. With 7 bases removed from V and 10 bases from J, the gap between germline ends came to 20 bases. The CDR3 sequence is 15 residues long. Specimen: PBMCs. This chain uses TRBV23-1 with TRBJ1-6; TRBD1 is a possible D gene (5 bases). TRBV23-1 counts as an open reading frame of uncertain function. The sequence was obtained from a young woman in good health and CMV-seropositive. CDR3 DNA: TGCGCCAGCATTCAGGGCAGGGCACCGCAATCACCCCTCCACTTT. Translation: CASIQGRAPQSPLHF.